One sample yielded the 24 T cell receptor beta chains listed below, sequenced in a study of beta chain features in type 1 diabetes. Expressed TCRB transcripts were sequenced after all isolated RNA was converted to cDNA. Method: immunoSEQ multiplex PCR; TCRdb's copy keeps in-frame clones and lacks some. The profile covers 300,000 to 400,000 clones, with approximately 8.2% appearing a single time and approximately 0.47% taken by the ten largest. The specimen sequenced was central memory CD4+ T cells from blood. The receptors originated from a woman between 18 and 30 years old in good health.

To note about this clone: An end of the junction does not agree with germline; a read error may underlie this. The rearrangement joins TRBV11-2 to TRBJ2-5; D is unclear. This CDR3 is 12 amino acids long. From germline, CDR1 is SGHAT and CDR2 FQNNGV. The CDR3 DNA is TGTGCCAGCAGCTTAGATCGGACGGAGATGGACTTC. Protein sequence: CASSLDRTEMDF.

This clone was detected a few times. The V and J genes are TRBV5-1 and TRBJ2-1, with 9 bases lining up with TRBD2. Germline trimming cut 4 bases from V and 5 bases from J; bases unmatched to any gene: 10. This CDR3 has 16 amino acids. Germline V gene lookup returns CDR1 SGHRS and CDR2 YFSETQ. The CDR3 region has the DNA TGCGCCAGCAGCCGGGGCGGCGGGAGGGCCGACAATGAGCAGTTCTTC. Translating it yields CASSRGGGRADNEQFF.

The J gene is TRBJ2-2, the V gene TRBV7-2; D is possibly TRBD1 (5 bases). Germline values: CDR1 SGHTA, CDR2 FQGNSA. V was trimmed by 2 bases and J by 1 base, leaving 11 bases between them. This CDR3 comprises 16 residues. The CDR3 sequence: CASSLPRTGNTGELFF. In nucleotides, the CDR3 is TGTGCCAGCAGCTTACCCCGTACAGGGAACACCGGGGAGCTGTTTTTT.

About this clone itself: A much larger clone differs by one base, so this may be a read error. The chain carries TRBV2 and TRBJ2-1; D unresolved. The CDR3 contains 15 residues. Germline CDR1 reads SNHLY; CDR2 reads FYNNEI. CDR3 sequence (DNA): TGTGCCAGCAGCGCAAGGAGTTTTCCCTACAATGGGCAGTTCTTC. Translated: CASSARSFPYNGQFF.

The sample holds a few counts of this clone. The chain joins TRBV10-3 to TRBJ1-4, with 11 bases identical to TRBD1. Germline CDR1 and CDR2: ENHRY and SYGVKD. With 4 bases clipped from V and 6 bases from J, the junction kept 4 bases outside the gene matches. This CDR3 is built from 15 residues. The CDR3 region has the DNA TGTGCCATCAGTGCGGACAGGGGGCTTCATGAAAAACTGTTTTTT. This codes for CAISADRGLHEKLFF.

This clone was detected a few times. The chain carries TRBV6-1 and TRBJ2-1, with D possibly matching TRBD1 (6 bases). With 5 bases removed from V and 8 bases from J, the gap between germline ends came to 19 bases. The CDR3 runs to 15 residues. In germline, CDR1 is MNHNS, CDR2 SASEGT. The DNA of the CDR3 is TGTGCCAGCAGTTTACAACAGGGTGGGTCCTATGAGCAGTTCTTC. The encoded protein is CASSLQQGGSYEQFF.

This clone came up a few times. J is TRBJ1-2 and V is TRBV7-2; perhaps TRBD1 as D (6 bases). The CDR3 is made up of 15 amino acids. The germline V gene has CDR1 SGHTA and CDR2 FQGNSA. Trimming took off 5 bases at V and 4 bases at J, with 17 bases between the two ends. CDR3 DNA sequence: TGTGCCAGCAGCCGTACATTGGCAGGGGTCTATGGCTACACCTTC. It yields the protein CASSRTLAGVYGYTF.

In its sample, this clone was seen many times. The DNA for the CDR3 is TGTGCCAGCAGACCTTTCGGCTACGGGGAGACGAAAAACATTCAGTACTTC. Its translation is CASRPFGYGETKNIQYF. The chain combines TRBV27 with TRBJ2-4, with D possibly matching TRBD2 (5 bases). The CDR3 covers 17 residues. The germline CDR1 and CDR2 sequences are MNHEY and SMNVEV (reference sequence). The V end lost 6 bases, the J end lost 4 bases, and 22 bases lay between the germline ends.

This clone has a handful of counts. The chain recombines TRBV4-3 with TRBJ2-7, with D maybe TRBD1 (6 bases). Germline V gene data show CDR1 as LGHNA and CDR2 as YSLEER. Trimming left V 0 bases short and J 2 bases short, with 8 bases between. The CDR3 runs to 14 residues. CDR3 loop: CASSQDRGPYEQYF. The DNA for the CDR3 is TGCGCCAGCAGCCAAGACAGGGGTCCCTACGAGCAGTACTTC.

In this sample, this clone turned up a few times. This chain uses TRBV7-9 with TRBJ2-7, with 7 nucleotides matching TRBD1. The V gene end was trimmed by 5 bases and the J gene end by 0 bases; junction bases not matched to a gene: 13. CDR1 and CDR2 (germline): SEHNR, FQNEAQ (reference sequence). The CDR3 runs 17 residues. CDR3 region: CASSPPPPQGSSYEQYF. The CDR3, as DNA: TGTGCCAGCAGCCCTCCGCCCCCACAGGGGAGCTCCTACGAGCAGTACTTC.

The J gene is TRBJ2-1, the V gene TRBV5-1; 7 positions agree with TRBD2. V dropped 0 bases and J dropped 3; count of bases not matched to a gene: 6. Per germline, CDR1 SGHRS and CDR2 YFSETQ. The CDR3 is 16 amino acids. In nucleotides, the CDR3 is TGCGCCAGCAGCTTGGATCCGGGAGGAGGCTACAATGAGCAGTTCTTC. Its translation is CASSLDPGGGYNEQFF.

CDR3 DNA sequence: TGTGCCAGCACCGGGACAGGGGATAGGTACGAGCAGTACTTC. It translates to CASTGTGDRYEQYF. The J gene is TRBJ2-7, the V gene TRBV6-5; 10 bases match TRBD1. V was pared by 7 bases and J by 4 bases, with 7 bases of the junction left unmatched. Germline CDR1 MNHEY, CDR2 SVGAGI. The CDR3 spans 14 residues.

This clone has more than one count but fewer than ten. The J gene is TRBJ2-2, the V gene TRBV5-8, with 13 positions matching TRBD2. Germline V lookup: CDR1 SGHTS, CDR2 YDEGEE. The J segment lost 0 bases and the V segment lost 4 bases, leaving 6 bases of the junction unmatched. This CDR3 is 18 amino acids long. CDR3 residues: CASSRTGLAGANTGELFF. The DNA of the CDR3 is TGTGCCAGCAGCAGGACTGGACTAGCGGGAGCGAACACCGGGGAGCTGTTTTTT.

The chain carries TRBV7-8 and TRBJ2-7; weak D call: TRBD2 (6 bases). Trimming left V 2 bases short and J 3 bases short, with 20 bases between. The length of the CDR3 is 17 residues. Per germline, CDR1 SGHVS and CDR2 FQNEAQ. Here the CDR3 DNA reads TGTGCCAGCAGCTTAAAGTCTGGGTACACGGACTACTACGAGCAGTACTTC. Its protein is CASSLKSGYTDYYEQYF.

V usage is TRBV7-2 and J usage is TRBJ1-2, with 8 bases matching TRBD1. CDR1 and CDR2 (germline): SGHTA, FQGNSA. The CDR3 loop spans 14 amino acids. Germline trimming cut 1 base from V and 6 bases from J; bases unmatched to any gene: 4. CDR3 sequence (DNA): TGTGCCAGCAGCTTAGGTCAGGGGGCAAATGGCTACACCTTC. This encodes CASSLGQGANGYTF.

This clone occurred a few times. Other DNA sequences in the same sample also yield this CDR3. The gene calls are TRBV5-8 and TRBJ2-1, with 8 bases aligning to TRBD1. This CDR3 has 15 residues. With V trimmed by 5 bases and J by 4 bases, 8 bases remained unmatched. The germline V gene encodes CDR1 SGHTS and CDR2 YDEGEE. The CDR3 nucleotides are TGTGCCAGCAGTTCCGGGACAGGAGGTTACAATGAGCAGTTCTTC. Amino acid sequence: CASSSGTGGYNEQFF.

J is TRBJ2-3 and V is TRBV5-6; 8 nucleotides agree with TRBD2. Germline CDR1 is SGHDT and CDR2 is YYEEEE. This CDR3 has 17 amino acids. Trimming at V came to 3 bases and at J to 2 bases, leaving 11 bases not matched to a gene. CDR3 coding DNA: TGTGCCAGCAGCTACCCCTCCTTAGCGGGATTCACAGATACGCAGTATTTT. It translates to CASSYPSLAGFTDTQYF.

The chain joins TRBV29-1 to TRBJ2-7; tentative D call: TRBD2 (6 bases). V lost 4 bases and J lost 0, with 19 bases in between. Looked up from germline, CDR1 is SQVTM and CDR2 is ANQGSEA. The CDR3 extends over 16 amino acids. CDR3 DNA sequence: TGCAGCGTTGCAGCAGAAGCGGGTGAAAGCTCCTACGAGCAGTACTTC. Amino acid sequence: CSVAAEAGESSYEQYF.

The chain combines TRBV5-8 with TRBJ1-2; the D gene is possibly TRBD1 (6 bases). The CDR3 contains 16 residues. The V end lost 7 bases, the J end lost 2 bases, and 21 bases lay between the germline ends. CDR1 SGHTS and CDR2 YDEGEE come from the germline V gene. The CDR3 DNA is TGTGCCAGCGAAATTGTTGGGGGCAGGGAAAACTATGGCTACACCTTC. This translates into CASEIVGGRENYGYTF.

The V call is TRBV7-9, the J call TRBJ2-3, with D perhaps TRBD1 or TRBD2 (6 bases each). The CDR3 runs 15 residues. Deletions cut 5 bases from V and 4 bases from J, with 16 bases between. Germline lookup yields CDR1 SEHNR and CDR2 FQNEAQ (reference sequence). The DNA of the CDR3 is TGTGCCAGCAGCGGCGGGTACGGGGGCTCAGATACGCAGTATTTT. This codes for CASSGGYGGSDTQYF.

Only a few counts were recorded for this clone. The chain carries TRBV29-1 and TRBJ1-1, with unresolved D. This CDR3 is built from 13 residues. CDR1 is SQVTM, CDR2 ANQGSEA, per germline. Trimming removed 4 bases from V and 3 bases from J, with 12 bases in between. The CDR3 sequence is CSVGVVSDTEAFF. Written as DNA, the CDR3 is TGCAGCGTTGGTGTGGTTTCGGACACTGAAGCTTTCTTT.

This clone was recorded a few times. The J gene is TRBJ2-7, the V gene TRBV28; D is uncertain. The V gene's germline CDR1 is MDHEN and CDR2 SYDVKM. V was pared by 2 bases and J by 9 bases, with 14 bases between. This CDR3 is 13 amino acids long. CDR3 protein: CASSLGGLAVQYF. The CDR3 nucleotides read TGTGCCAGCAGTTTAGGCGGATTAGCCGTGCAGTACTTC.

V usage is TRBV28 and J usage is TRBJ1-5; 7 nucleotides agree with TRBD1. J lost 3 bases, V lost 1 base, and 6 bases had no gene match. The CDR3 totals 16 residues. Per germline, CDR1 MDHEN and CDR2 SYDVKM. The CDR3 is CASSLLYRGNNQPQHF. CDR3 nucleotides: TGTGCCAGCAGTTTATTATACAGGGGAAACAATCAGCCCCAGCATTTT.

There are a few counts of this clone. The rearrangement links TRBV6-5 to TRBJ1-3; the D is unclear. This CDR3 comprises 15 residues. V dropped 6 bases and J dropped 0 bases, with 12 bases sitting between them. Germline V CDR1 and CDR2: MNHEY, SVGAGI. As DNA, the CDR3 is TGTGCCAGCAGCCGTGGTCCCAGCTCTGGAAACACCATATATTTT. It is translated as CASSRGPSSGNTIYF.